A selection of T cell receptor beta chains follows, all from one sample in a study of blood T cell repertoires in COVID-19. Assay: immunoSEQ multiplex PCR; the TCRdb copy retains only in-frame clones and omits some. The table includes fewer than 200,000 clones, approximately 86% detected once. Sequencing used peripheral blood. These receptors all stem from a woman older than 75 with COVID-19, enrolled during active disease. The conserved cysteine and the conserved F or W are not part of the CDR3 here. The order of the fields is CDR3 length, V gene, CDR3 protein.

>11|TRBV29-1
SVVWLAGAEQY
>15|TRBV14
ASSQGLSGRALSEQF
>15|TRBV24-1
ATPRSRQGRRGNTIY
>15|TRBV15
ATSRVVWLAGGETQY
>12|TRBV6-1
ASSDHTSGYGYT
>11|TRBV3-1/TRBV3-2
ASSQDRNQPQH
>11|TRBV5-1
ASQPGQSYGYT
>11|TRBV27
ASSLAGNTEAF
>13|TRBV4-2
ASSQAQGSNQPQH
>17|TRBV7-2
ASSLLWDTRGVGGTEAF
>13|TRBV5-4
ASSSTGTGEETQY
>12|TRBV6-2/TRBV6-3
ASSWTVLNTEAF
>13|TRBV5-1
ASSLERVSNSPLH
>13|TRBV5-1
ASSSQGISNEKLF
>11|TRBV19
ASTPGQGYEQY
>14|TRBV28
ASSENTVSWGNTIY
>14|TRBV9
ASSVGPTGEGNTIY
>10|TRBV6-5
ASSQGDSPQH
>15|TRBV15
ATSRGGLGGYNSPLH
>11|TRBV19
ASSGGSRETQY
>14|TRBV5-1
ASSLVLAGVYNEQF
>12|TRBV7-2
ASSFKQVNTEAF
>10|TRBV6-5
ASSSVGQEQF
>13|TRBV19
ASKTGTGIPGELF
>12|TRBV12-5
ASGLGTGRETQY
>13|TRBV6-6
ASSSLAGGGHEQF
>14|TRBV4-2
ASSQGPTGGTGELF
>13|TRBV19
ASSTTSLSSYEQY
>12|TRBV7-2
ASSFADRRNTIY
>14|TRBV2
ASSEAPGLSTDTQY